The present T cell receptor (beta chain) was sequenced within a study of cytomegalovirus exposure and HLA in healthy donors. Overall study findings and caveats: The authors judged a highly shared variant cluster likely a sequencing artifact.

On this clone itself: What it recognizes is unknown.

The study ran its PCR with 60 Vbeta and 13 Jbeta primers. TCRdb's copy holds only in-frame clones and misses some; the assay was immunoSEQ multiplex PCR. The repertoire holds 150,000 to 200,000 clones, around three quarters seen once, with 2.3% in the top ten. V lost 0 bases and J 7 bases, leaving 10 bases between the germline ends. This CDR3 has 13 amino acids. Looked up from germline, CDR1 is SGHRS and CDR2 is YFSETQ. The genes are TRBV5-1 and TRBJ1-1; D is unclear. This TCR was recovered from a woman in her forties or fifties in good health and CMV-seronegative. Sequenced material: PBMCs. Here the CDR3 reads CASSLVSSGEAFF. The CDR3 region has the DNA TGCGCCAGCAGCTTGGTTTCGAGCGGTGAAGCTTTCTTT.